The T cell receptor (beta chain) described here comes from a study of Graves' ophthalmopathy and Graves' hyperthyroidism. Study-wide results and caveats: Blood shared most expanded thyroid clonotypes above 0.001 frequency. The model predicted progression of ophthalmopathy with a sensitivity of more than 60%, and its specificity was 72.22%.

Concerning this clonotype: Its antigen remains unidentified.

Amplification of TCR beta CDR3 regions used RNA transcripts. HTBI-primed RT-PCR formed the first round, and a multiplex PCR formed the second. Each CDR3 protein gets one entry after TCRdb re-called the multiplex PCR reads with MiXCR. The sample shows hundreds of thousands of distinct CDR3 sequences, 13% to 15% of them seen only once. Where ophthalmopathy was present, donors had moderate-to-severe activity, CAS ≥3, NOSPECS ≥4 and duration under 3 months. It was on clinical symptoms, serum thyroxine, TRAb, thyroid ultrasound and orbital computed tomography that diagnosis relied. The CDR3 consists of 16 residues. Trimming at V came to 4 bases and at J to 6 bases, leaving 4 bases not matched to a gene.

The material sequenced was blood. The origin of this receptor is a woman aged 25-40 years with Graves' ophthalmopathy. This rearrangement joins TRBV12-3 or TRBV12-4 to TRBJ2-2; TRBD2 aligns across 14 bases. CDR3 bases: TGTGCCAGCAGTTCAACGACTAGCGGGGGGGCCGGGGAGCTGTTTTTT. Its protein is CASSSTTSGGAGELFF.